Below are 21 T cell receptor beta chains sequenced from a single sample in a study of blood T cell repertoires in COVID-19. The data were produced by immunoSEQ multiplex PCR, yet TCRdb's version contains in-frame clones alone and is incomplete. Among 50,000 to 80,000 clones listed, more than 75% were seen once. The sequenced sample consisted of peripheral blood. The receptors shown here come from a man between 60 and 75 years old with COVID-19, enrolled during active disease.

The CDR3 DNA reads as TGTGCCAGCAGTGACGGAGGGGCCCGGCCCTACACCTTC. Encoded protein: CASSDGGARPYTF. The chain carries TRBV6-4 and TRBJ1-2, with a tentative D call TRBD1 (5 bases). Germline V gene sequence: CDR1 MRHNA, CDR2 SNTAGT. The V and J ends lost 2 bases and 10 bases respectively, with 14 bases between them. This CDR3 region has 13 residues.

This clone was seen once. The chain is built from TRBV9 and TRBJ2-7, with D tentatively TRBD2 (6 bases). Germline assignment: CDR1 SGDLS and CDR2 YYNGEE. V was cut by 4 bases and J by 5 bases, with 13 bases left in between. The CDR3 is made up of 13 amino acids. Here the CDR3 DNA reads TGTGCCAGCAGCCCCGCGGGGCGACACGAGCAGTACTTC. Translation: CASSPAGRHEQYF.

The CDR3 protein is CASSQRGGINGYTF. CDR3 coding DNA: TGTGCCAGCAGCCAACGAGGGGGTATAAACGGCTACACCTTC. The chain joins TRBV14 to TRBJ1-2, with D possibly matching TRBD1 (6 bases). Trimming pared 2 bases from V and 8 bases from J, leaving 15 bases between. There are 14 residues in the CDR3. Per germline, CDR1 SGHDN and CDR2 FVKESK. Drawing the rest from reference TRBV14 and TRBJ1-2, the complete variable domain is EAGVTQFPSHSVIEKGQTVTLRCDPISGHDNLYWYRRVMGKEIKFLLHFVKESKQDESGMPNNRFLAERTGGTYSTLKVQPAELEDSGVYFCASSQRGGINGYTFGSGTRLTVV.

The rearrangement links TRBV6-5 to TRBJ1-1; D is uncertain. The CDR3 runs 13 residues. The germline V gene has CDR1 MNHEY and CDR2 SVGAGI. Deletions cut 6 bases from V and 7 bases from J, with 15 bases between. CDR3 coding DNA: TGTGCCAGCAGAAACATAAACATCTTTGAAGCTTTCTTT. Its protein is CASRNINIFEAFF.

CDR3 region: CASSKGTLANYGYTF. In DNA form, the CDR3 reads TGTGCCAGCAGCAAAGGGACATTAGCTAACTATGGCTACACCTTC. The V and J genes are TRBV5-4 and TRBJ1-2; tentatively, D is TRBD1 (6 bases). There are 15 residues in the CDR3. V was trimmed by 4 bases and J by 0 bases, leaving 13 bases between them. The germline gives CDR1 SGHNT, CDR2 YYREEE (reference sequence).

The CDR3 DNA is TGTGCCAGCAGTTTATCGGGACAGGGTCCCCACGAGCAGTACTTC. It codes for CASSLSGQGPHEQYF. The chain recombines TRBV27 with TRBJ2-7; 9 bases line up with TRBD1. CDR1 is MNHEY, CDR2 SMNVEV, per germline (reference sequence). After removal of 0 bases from V and 5 bases from J, the junction contained 5 bases not matched to a gene. This CDR3 contains 15 residues.

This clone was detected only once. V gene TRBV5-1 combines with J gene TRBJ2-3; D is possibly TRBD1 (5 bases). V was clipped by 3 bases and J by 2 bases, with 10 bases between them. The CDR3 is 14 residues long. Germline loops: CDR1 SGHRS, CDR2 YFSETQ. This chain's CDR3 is CASSSDRATDTQYF. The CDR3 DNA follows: TGCGCCAGCAGCTCTGACAGAGCCACAGATACGCAGTATTTT.

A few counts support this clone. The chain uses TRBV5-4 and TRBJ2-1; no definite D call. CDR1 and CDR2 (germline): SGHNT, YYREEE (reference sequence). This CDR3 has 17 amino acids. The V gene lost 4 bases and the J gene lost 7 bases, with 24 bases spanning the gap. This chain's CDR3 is CASSPQIGVGLSNEQFF. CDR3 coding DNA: TGTGCCAGCAGCCCACAAATTGGCGTCGGGTTAAGTAATGAGCAGTTCTTC.

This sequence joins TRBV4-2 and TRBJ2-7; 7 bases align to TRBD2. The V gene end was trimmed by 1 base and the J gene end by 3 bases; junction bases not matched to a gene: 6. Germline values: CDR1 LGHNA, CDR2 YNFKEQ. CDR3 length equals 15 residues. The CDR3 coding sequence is TGTGCCAGCAGCCAAGGGGGGGGAGTGGACTACGAGCAGTACTTC. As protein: CASSQGGGVDYEQYF.

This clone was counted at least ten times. The CDR3: CASSQSDRPYGGYTF. The CDR3, as DNA: TGTGCCAGCAGCCAAAGTGACAGACCCTATGGCGGCTACACCTTC. The chain combines TRBV16 with TRBJ1-2; a possible D gene is TRBD1 (5 bases). The germline V gene has CDR1 KGHSY and CDR2 FQNENV. The V and J ends lost 2 bases and 8 bases respectively, with 18 bases between them. The CDR3 loop spans 15 amino acids.

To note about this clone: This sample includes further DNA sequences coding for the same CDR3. Here the CDR3 DNA reads TGTGCCAGCAGCTTGGGACTTGGGCAAGAGACCCAGTACTTC. Residues: CASSLGLGQETQYF. The chain joins TRBV7-7 to TRBJ2-5; a weak D match, TRBD2 (6 bases). Germline assignment: CDR1 SSHAT and CDR2 FNYEAQ (reference sequence). The CDR3 has 14 amino acids. V dropped 3 bases and J dropped 2 bases, with 10 bases sitting between them.

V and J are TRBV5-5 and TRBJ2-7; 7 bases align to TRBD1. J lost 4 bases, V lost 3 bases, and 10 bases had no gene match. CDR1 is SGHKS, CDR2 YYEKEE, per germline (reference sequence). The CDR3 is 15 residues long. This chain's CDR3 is CASSSSWTGAYEQYF. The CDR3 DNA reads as TGTGCCAGCAGCTCATCTTGGACAGGAGCTTACGAGCAGTACTTC.

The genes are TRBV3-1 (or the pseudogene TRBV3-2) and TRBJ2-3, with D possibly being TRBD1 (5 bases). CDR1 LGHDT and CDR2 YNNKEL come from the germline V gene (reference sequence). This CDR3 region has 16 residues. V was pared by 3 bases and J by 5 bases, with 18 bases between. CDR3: CASSHSWQGGVDTQYF. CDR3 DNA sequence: TGTGCCAGCAGCCACTCCTGGCAGGGCGGTGTAGATACGCAGTATTTT.

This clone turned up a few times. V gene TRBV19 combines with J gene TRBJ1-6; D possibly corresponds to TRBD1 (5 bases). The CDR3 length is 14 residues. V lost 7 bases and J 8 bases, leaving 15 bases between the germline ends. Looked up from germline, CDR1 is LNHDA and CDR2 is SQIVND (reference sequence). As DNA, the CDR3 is TGTGCCAGTAAATCGGGTCAGGGTGATTCACCCCTCCACTTT. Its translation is CASKSGQGDSPLHF.

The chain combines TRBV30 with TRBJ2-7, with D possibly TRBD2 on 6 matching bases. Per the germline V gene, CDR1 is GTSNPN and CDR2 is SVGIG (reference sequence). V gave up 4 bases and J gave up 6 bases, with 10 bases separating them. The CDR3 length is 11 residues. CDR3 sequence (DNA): TGTGCCTGGACATGGGGAGGCGAGCAGTACTTC. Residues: CAWTWGGEQYF.

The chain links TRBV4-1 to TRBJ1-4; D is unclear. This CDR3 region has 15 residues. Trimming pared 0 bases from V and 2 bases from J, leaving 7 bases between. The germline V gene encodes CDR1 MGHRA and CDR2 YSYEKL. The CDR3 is CASSQDTQTNEKLFF. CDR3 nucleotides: TGCGCCAGCAGCCAAGATACCCAGACTAATGAAAAACTGTTTTTT.

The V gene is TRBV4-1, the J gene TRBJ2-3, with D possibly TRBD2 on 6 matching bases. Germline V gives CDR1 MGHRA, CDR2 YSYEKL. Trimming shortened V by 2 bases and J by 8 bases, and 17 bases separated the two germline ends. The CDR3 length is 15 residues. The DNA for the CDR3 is TGCGCCAGCAGCCAATCGGGCCCAGAGCGGGCTACGCAGTATTTT. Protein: CASSQSGPERATQYF.

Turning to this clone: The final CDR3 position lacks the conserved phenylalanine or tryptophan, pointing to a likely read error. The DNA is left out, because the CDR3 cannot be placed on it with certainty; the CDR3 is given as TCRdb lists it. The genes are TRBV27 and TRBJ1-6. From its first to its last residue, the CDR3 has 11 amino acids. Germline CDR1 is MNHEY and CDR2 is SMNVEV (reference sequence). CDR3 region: CASTHQGLGSC.

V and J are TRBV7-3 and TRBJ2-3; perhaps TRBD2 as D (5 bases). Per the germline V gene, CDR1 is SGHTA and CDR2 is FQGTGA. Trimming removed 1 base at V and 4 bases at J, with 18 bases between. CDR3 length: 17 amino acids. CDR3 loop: CASSLKTRLREADTQYF. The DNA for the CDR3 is TGTGCCAGCAGCTTAAAAACTCGACTACGCGAGGCAGATACGCAGTATTTT.

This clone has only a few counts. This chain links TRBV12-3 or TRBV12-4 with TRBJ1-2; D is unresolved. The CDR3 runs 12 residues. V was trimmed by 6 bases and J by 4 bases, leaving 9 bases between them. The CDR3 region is CASRSAGYGYTF. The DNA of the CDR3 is TGTGCCAGCAGGTCTGCCGGCTATGGCTACACCTTC.

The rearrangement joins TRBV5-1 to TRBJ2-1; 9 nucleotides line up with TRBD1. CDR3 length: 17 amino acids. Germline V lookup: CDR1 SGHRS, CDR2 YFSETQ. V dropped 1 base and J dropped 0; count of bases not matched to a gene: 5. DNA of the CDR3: TGCGCCAGCAGCTTGTCGACAGGGGGGAGCTCCTACAATGAGCAGTTCTTC. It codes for CASSLSTGGSSYNEQFF. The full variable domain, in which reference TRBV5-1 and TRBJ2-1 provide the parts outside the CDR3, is KAGVTQTPRYLIKTRGQQVTLSCSPISGHRSVSWYQQTPGQGLQFLFEYFSETQRNKGNFPGRFSGRQFSNSRSEMNVSTLELGDSALYLCASSLSTGGSSYNEQFFGPGTRLTVL.